The 10 T cell receptor beta chains in this list originate from one sample, sequenced in a study of neurological immune-mediated disorders. As for time point: technical triplicate 1. TCRdb itself ran the 5' RACE reads through MiXCR, one entry per CDR3 protein. This table has about 24,000 distinct CDR3 sequences, under 15% appearing once. Sequencing was done on a sample of CD4+ T cells from blood. The receptors stem from a female donor with HTLV-1-associated myelopathy (HAM/TSP).

In this sample, this clonotype turned up many times. The chain is built from TRBV14 and TRBJ2-1; no clear D. CDR1 SGHDN and CDR2 FVKESK come from the germline V gene. The length of the CDR3 is 15 residues. The ends were cut back, 0 bases at V and 0 bases at J, with 6 bases in the middle. CDR3 amino acids: CASSQDPISYNEQFF. CDR3 DNA sequence: TGTGCCAGCAGCCAAGATCCGATCTCCTACAATGAGCAGTTCTTC.

In this sample, this clonotype turned up many times. V and J are TRBV15 and TRBJ2-2; TRBD1 is a possible D gene (6 bases). Germline assignment: CDR1 LNHNV and CDR2 YYDKDF (reference sequence). The V end lost 1 base, the J end lost 3 bases, and 9 bases lay between the germline ends. The CDR3 covers 15 residues. The CDR3 DNA is TGTGCCACCAGCAGAGGGGACACCTACACCGGGGAGCTGTTTTTT. Its translation: CATSRGDTYTGELFF.

This clonotype was observed many times. This chain links TRBV5-5 with TRBJ2-7, with TRBD1 as a possible D gene (7 bases). V was pared by 4 bases and J by 2 bases, with 19 bases between. CDR1 is SGHKS and CDR2 is YYEKEE in the germline V gene (reference sequence). The CDR3 has 16 amino acids. CDR3 loop: CASSGQGGTATYEQYF. CDR3 in DNA: TGTGCCAGCAGCGGGCAGGGCGGGACAGCAACCTACGAGCAGTACTTC.

This clonotype occurred many times. The chain joins TRBV20-1 to TRBJ2-7, with 10 bases identical to TRBD1. Trimming took 3 bases from V and 2 from J; bases not matched to a gene: 4. This CDR3 comprises 14 residues. CDR1 DFQATT and CDR2 SNEGSKA come from the germline V gene (reference sequence). The chain's CDR3 is CSARGQGSTYEQYF. In DNA form, the CDR3 reads TGCAGTGCTAGGGGACAGGGGTCGACCTACGAGCAGTACTTC.

This clonotype is deemed medium-sized. The chain joins TRBV28 to TRBJ2-2, with 13 positions matching TRBD2. The CDR3 contains 17 residues. The J segment lost 7 bases and the V segment lost 6 bases, leaving 11 bases of the junction unmatched. Germline assignment: CDR1 MDHEN and CDR2 SYDVKM. CDR3 nucleotide sequence: TGTGCCAGCAGCCCCACGGGGACTAGCGGGGTTGGCGGGGAGCTGTTTTTT. Its translation: CASSPTGTSGVGGELFF.

In this sample, this clonotype turned up many times. The CDR3 region is CASSFLQGRADTQYF. CDR3 DNA sequence: TGCGCCAGCAGCTTTCTGCAAGGGCGCGCAGATACGCAGTATTTT. The J gene is TRBJ2-3, the V gene TRBV5-1; no reliable D call. The CDR3 sequence is 15 residues long. Trimming removed 2 bases from V and 4 bases from J, with 14 bases in between. CDR1 and CDR2 from the germline V gene are SGHRS and YFSETQ.

This clonotype appeared many times. The chain uses TRBV6-6 and TRBJ1-1; D is unclear. Germline V gene sequence: CDR1 MNHNY, CDR2 SVGAGI (reference sequence). The CDR3 extends over 13 amino acids. Deletions cut 2 bases from V and 5 bases from J, with 9 bases between. CDR3 sequence (DNA): TGTGCCAGCAGTTACGATACTGGGACTGAAGCTTTCTTT. Amino acids: CASSYDTGTEAFF.

This clonotype was picked up many times. J is TRBJ2-5 and V is TRBV20-1, with 9 bases aligning to TRBD2. The CDR3 runs 13 residues. The germline gives CDR1 DFQATT, CDR2 SNEGSKA (reference sequence). Trimming at V came to 6 bases and at J to 4 bases, leaving 6 bases not matched to a gene. Here the CDR3 reads CSAPLSGGETQYF. CDR3 sequence (DNA): TGCAGTGCCCCTCTTAGCGGGGGAGAGACCCAGTACTTC.

This clonotype has at least ten counts. The chain links TRBV6-6 to TRBJ1-4; no clear D. The V end was cut by 2 bases, the J end by 8 bases, with 15 bases between. The CDR3 covers 15 residues. Germline CDR1 and CDR2: MNHNY and SVGAGI (reference sequence). The CDR3 sequence is CASSYEPGFREKLFF. In nucleotides, the CDR3 is TGTGCCAGCAGTTACGAGCCCGGGTTTAGGGAAAAACTGTTTTTT.

This clonotype showed up many times. The chain combines TRBV20-1 with TRBJ2-3, with no clear D. V was cut by 7 bases and J by 0 bases, with 20 bases left in between. Germline CDR1 DFQATT, CDR2 SNEGSKA (reference sequence). The CDR3 has 16 amino acids. The CDR3 sequence is CSVRPLAAISTDTQYF. DNA of the CDR3: TGCAGTGTCCGTCCTCTGGCGGCCATTAGCACAGATACGCAGTATTTT.